This entry is about one TCR beta chain. Its antigen is as yet unknown. The sample is drawn from a study of T cell repertoires in cytomegalovirus infection. Study-wide context: Well-studied HLA-B-restricted CMV epitopes were used in the study alongside recently identified HLA-C-restricted ones. TCR beta signatures that were public indicated CMV infection and matching HLA type.

Germline V lookup: CDR1 SGHAT, CDR2 FQNNGV. Unmatched junction bases numbered 13, after V lost 2 bases and J lost 4 bases. This CDR3 has 18 amino acids. Each CDR3 protein gets one entry after TCRdb re-called the reads with MiXCR. The top ten hold roughly three fifths of the sample, which has about 130,000 distinct CDR3 sequences, about 32% seen once. Study-wide points: The response measured ex vivo was dominated by TCR beta clonotypes (HLA-C-restricted and CMV-specific). Carriers of CMV and the relevant HLA type were discriminated by public TCR beta frequency.

This sequence originates from a human donor in good health (CMV status not recorded). Some clones in this sample may be carry-over from other donors' samples. This chain links TRBV11-2 with TRBJ2-5, with TRBD2 matching 10 bases. This specimen consisted of CD8+ T cells from cultured PBMCs, obtained from culture after CMV antigen stimulation. The CDR3 reads CASSLRPVAGGYGETQYF. The CDR3 region has the DNA TGTGCCAGCAGCTTAAGGCCGGTAGCGGGGGGTTATGGAGAGACCCAGTACTTC.